This T cell receptor beta chain is drawn from a study of blood T cells in healthy people across ages. Donors ranged from about 6 to 95 years old and were healthy Caucasians in Russia. The CDR3 is 15 residues long. The germline V gene encodes CDR1 SGHTA and CDR2 FQGTGA. With 0 bases removed from V and 11 bases from J, the gap between germline ends came to 19 bases. A second PCR of about 7 to 12 cycles used a sample-barcoded 5' primer and a J-beta primer mix. Each CDR3 protein is one row after TCRdb ran MiXCR on the 5' RACE reads. The table includes about 1.4 million distinct CDR3 sequences, approximately 63% detected once. The count of this clonotype is one.

The sequence derives from a man aged 18-30 years in good health. The sequenced material came from blood. The chain links TRBV7-3 to TRBJ2-5, with TRBD2 as a possible D gene (6 bases). In DNA, the CDR3 is TGTGCCAGCAGCTTAACACGGGACTCAGACAATGAGCAGTACTTC. It encodes CASSLTRDSDNEQYF.